These T cell receptor beta chains were read from a single sample in a study of cytomegalovirus exposure and HLA in healthy donors. Here immunoSEQ multiplex PCR was the method, and the copy in TCRdb shows in-frame clones only, minus some. This repertoire shows roughly 56,000 clones, 87% found once; its top ten account for about 1.5%. Sequencing used PBMCs. Receptors originate from a man between 18 and 35 years old in good health and CMV-seronegative. CDR3s include the opening cysteine and the closing phenylalanine or tryptophan. The order of the fields is J gene, D gene, clone size, V gene, CDR3 DNA, CDR3 protein. The D gene is left open where the match is weak. Clone size is not always given. Where it is, it says once, few, many or a class for expanded clones.

TRBJ1-1	TRBD1	NA	TRBV30	TGTGCCTGGAGTACTAGTCGGACAGGGGGGACTGAAGCTTTCTTT	CAWSTSRTGGTEAFF
TRBJ1-1	TRBD1	NA	TRBV11-3	TGTGCCAGCAGCCCTAACCTGGGCAGGGGGCAGACTGAAGCTTTCTTT	CASSPNLGRGQTEAFF
TRBJ1-1	NA	NA	TRBV7-9	TGTGCCAGCAGCCTGGACAGCACTGAAGCTTTCTTT	CASSLDSTEAFF
TRBJ1-6	NA	few	TRBV10-3	TGTGCCATCACCTGGGACACAAATTCACCCCTCCACTTT	CAITWDTNSPLHF
TRBJ2-7	NA	once	TRBV5-1	TGCGCCAGCAGCTTTGAGGGCCGTTCCTACGAGCAGTACTTC	CASSFEGRSYEQYF
TRBJ2-5	TRBD2	NA	TRBV7-2	TGTGCCAGCAGCTGGTTAGCGGGGGGGCTGCAAGAGACCCAGTACTTC	CASSWLAGGLQETQYF
TRBJ1-2	NA	NA	TRBV7-2	TGTGCCAGCAGCTTGGACCCGGCGGGGGGGGCGCGTGGCTACACCTTC	CASSLDPAGGARGYTF
TRBJ1-1	NA	NA	TRBV14	TGTGCCAGCAGCCCACGGGCGGGCCTAGAAGCTTTCTTT	CASSPRAGLEAFF
TRBJ1-1	NA	NA	TRBV19	TGTGCCAGTAACCGGAGATACACTGAAGCTTTCTTT	CASNRRYTEAFF
TRBJ2-1	NA	NA	TRBV4-2	TGTGCCAGCAGCCAAGATCACTCCCCGGGGGGCAACAATGAGCAGTTCTTC	CASSQDHSPGGNNEQFF
TRBJ1-1	NA	once	TRBV28	TGTGCCAGCGGAGGGGATTGGAACACTGAAGCTTTCTTT	CASGGDWNTEAFF
TRBJ1-1	NA	NA	TRBV7-8	TGTGCCAGCAGCTTATTGAACTCGGAAGCTTTCTTT	CASSLLNSEAFF
TRBJ1-6	NA	NA	TRBV2	TGTGCCAGCGGGGGGGCGGTGAACTATAATTCACCCCTCCACTTT	CASGGAVNYNSPLHF
TRBJ1-1	NA	few	TRBV13	TGTGCCAGCAGCTTCACCGGGAGAGAAGCTTTCTTT	CASSFTGREAFF
TRBJ2-5	NA	NA	TRBV28	TGTGCCAGCAGTTTATCCGGGTTTTATGTGGAGACCCAGTACTTC	CASSLSGFYVETQYF
TRBJ1-1	NA	NA	TRBV5-8	TGTGCCAGCAGCTTGCAGGGGACCACTGAAGCTTTCTTT	CASSLQGTTEAFF
TRBJ2-5	NA	NA	TRBV9	TGTGCCAGCAGCGAATGGAGGGGAGTAGTAGAGACCCAGTACTTC	CASSEWRGVVETQYF
TRBJ2-7	NA	NA	TRBV28	TGTGCCAGCAGCGACCCCAGGGGGGTAACAACCTACGAGCAGTACTTC	CASSDPRGVTTYEQYF
TRBJ2-1	TRBD2	few	TRBV6-1	TGTGCCAGCAGTGGACTAGCGGCTCGGTACAATGAGCAGTTCTTC	CASSGLAARYNEQFF
TRBJ2-7	TRBD1	NA	TRBV29-1	TGCAGCGTAACCGGACAGGGAGGTACCTACGAGCAGTACTTC	CSVTGQGGTYEQYF